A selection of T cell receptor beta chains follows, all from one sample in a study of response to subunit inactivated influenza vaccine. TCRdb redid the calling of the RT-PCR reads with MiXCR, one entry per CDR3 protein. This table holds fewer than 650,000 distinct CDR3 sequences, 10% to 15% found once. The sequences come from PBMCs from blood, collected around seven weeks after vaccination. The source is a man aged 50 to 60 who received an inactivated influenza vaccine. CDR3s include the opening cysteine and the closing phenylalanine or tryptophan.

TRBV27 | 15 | CASRSGQGKGYGYTF
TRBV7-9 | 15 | CASSLPRVEENTIYF
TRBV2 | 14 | CASSEFLVSYEQYF
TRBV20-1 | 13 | CSASGTVNEKLFF
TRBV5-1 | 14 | CASSLGGTGTEAFF
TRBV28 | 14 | CASRGQGLAGELFF
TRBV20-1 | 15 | CSARDPGASNQPQHF
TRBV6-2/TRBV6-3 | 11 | CASRGPSGYTF
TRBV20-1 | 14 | CSARGSRNNSPLHF
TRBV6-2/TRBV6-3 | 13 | CASSGPNNQPQHF
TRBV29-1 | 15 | CSVESGLGQYYGYTF
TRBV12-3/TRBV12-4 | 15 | CASSPRGQGNYGYTF
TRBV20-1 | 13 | CSATGTTNPTVFF
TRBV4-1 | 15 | CASSQGLTPNTEAFF
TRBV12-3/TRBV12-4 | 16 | CASDQRGLGSTDTQYF
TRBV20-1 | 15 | CSARDWGQGEETQYF
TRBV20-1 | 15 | CSARGVQGMNTEAFF
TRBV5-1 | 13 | CASSLRDYNEQFF
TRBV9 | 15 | CASSKGLADPYEQYF
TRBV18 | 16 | CASSPPVGTGWKTQYF
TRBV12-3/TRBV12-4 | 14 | CASQQRGRSTEAFF
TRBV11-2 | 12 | CASSQPDRGRFF
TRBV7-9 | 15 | CVSSPGTLVGDTQYF
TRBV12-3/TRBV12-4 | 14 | CASGYRTRNNEQFF
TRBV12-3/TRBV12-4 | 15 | CASSFSAGVGQPQHF
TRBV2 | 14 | CASSDGPRQETQYF
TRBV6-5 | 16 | CASSYTGAGGPKTQYF
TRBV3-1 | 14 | CASSHKQGFSEAFF
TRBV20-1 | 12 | CSASLRDYGYTF
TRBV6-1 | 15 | CASKLDRDSAYGYTF
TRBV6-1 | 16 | CASSEVVGAGAYEQYF
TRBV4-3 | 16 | CASSQAYGGSNEKLFF
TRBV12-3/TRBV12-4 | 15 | CASSLGTHSNEKLFF
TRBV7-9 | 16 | CASSLRPGASSYEQYF
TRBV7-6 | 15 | CASSLERGLGDTQYF
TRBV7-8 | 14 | CASSLALAGTEQFF
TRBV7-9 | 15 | CASSPQDRGPVQQYF
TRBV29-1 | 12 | CSDMLESALVLF
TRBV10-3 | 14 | CAISESTGQETQYF
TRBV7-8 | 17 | CASSPRTGTGAFNEQFF